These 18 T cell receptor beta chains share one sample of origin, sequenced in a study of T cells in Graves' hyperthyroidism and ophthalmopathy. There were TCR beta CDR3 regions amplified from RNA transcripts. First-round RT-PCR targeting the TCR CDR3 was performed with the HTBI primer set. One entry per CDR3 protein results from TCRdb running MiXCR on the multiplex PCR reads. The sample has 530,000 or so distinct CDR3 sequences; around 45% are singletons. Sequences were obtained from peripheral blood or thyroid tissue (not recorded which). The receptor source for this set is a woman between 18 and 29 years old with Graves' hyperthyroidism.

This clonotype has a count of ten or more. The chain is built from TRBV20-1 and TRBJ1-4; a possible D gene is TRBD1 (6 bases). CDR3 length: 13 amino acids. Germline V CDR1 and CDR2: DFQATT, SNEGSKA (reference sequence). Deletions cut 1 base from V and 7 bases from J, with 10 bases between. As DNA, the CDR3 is TGCAGTGCTAGAGTTTGGGGGGCTGAAAAACTGTTTTTT. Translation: CSARVWGAEKLFF.

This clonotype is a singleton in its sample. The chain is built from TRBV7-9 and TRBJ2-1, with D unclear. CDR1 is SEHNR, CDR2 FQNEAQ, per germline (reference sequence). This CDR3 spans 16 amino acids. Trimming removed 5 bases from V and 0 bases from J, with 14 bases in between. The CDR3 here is CASSTLSESSYNEQFF. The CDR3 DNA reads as TGTGCCAGCAGCACCCTCTCGGAGAGCTCCTACAATGAGCAGTTCTTC.

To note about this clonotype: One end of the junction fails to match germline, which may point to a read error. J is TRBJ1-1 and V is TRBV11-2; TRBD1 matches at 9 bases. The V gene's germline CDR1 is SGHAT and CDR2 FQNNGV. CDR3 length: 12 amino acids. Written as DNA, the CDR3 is TGTGCCAGCAGCTCCGGGACAGGGAGGATTCGCTTT. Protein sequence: CASSSGTGRIRF.

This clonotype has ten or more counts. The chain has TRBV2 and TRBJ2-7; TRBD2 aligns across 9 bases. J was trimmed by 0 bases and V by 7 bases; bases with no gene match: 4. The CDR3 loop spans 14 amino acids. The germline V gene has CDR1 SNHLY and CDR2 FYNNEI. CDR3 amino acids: CASINSGSSYEQYF. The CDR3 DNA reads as TGTGCCAGCATTAATAGCGGGAGCTCCTACGAGCAGTACTTC.

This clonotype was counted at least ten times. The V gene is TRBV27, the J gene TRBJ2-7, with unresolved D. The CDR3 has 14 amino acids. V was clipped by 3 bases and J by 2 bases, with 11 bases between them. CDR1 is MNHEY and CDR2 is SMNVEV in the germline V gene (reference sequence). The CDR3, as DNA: TGTGCCAGCAGTTTTCTCAACGGACCCTACGAGCAGTACTTC. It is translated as CASSFLNGPYEQYF.

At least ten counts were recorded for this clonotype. The CDR3 here is CASSSSGRDGETQYF. The CDR3 bases are TGTGCCAGCAGTTCCAGCGGGAGAGATGGGGAGACCCAGTACTTC. The chain joins TRBV12-3 or TRBV12-4 to TRBJ2-5, with TRBD2 matching 8 bases. Trimming cost V 4 bases and J 5 bases; bases outside gene matches: 9. The CDR3 consists of 15 residues.

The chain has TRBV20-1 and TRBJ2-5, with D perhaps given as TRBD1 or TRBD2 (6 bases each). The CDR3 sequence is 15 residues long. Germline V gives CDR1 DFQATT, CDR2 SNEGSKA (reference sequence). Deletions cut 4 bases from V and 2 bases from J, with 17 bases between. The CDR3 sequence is CSAKGGNGSQETQYF. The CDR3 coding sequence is TGCAGTGCTAAGGGGGGAAACGGGAGTCAAGAGACCCAGTACTTC.

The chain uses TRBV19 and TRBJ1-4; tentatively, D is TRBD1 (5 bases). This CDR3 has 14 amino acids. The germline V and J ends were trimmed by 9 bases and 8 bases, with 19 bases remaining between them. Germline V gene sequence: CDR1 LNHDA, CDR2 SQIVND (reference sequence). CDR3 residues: CASIHGTEPEKLFF. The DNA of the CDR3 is TGTGCCAGCATACACGGGACGGAACCCGAAAAACTGTTTTTT.

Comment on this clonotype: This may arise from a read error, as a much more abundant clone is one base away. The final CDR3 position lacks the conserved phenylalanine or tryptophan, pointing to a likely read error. For the CDR3, the DNA is TGCAGTGCTAGATCCCTGGGGGGGGGCCGGGGGGCCCAGTACTTA. Its protein is CSARSLGGGRGAQYL. This chain connects TRBV20-1 to TRBJ2-5; tentatively, D is TRBD2 (7 bases). Germline V gene sequence: CDR1 DFQATT, CDR2 SNEGSKA (reference sequence). CDR3 length: 15 amino acids. The V end was cut by 2 bases, the J end by 9 bases, with 22 bases between.

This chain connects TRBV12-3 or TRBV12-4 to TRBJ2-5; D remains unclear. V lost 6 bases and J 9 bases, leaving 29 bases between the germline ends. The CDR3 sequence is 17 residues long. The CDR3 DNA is TGTGCCAGCAGCCTCTGGTCCCTGGACCGTAGCAATCAGCCCCAGTACTTC. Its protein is CASSLWSLDRSNQPQYF.

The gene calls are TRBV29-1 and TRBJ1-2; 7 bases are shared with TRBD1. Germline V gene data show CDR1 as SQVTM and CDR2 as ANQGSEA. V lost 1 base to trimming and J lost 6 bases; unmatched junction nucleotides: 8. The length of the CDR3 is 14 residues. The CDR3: CSVEGQGYSHGYTF. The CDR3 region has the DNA TGCAGCGTTGAAGGACAGGGTTATTCGCATGGCTACACCTTC.

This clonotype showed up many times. CDR3 coding DNA: TGTGCCACTTCAGAAGCGGGACACAGCTACGAGCAGTACTTC. It is translated as CATSEAGHSYEQYF. The chain has TRBV24-1 and TRBJ2-7, with D possibly matching TRBD2 (7 bases). V shed 10 bases and J shed 3 bases, with 18 bases lying between them. Germline V lookup: CDR1 KGHDR, CDR2 SFDVKD. CDR3 length: 14 amino acids.

The DNA for the CDR3 is TGCAGTGCTAGGTTCGGGACAGGCACTAATGAAAAACTGTTTTTT. This sequence encodes CSARFGTGTNEKLFF. The chain links TRBV20-1 to TRBJ1-4; TRBD1 agrees at 8 bases. Germline V lookup: CDR1 DFQATT, CDR2 SNEGSKA (reference sequence). V lost 3 bases to trimming and J lost 2 bases; unmatched junction nucleotides: 5. This CDR3 comprises 15 residues.

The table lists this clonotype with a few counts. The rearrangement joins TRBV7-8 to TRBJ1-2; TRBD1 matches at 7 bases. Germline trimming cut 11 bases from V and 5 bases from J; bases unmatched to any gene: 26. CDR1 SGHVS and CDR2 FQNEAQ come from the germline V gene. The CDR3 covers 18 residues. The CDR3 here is CAWFHMDRRYSNYYGYTF. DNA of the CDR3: TGTGCCTGGTTTCACATGGACAGGCGATACTCTAACTATTATGGCTACACCTTC.

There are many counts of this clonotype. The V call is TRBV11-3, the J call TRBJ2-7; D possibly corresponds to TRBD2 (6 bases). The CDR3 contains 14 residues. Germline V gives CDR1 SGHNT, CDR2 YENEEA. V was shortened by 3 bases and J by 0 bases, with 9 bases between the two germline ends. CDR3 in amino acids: CASSFGGDSYEQYF. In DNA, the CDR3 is TGTGCCAGCAGCTTCGGGGGAGACTCCTACGAGCAGTACTTC. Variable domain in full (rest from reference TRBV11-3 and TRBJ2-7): EAGVVQSPRYKIIEKKQPVAFWCNPISGHNTLYWYLQNLGQGPELLIRYENEEAVDDSQLPKDRFSAERLKGVDSTLKIQPAELGDSAVYLCASSFGGDSYEQYFGPGTRLTVT.

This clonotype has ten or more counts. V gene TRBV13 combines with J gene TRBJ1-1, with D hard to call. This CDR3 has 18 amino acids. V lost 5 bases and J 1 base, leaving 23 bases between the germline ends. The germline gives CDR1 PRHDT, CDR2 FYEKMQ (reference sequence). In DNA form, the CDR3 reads TGTGCCAGCAGCGACTATAGGTCCTCCTGGGAAGGGAACACTGAAGCTTTCTTT. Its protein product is CASSDYRSSWEGNTEAFF.

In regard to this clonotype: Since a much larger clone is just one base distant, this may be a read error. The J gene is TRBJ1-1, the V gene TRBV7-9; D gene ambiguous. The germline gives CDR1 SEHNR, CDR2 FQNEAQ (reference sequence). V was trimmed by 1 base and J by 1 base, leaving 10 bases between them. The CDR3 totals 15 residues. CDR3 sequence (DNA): TGTGCCAGCAGCTTAGTAGAGGTCTCGAACACTGAAGCTTTCTTT. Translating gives CASSLVEVSNTEAFF.

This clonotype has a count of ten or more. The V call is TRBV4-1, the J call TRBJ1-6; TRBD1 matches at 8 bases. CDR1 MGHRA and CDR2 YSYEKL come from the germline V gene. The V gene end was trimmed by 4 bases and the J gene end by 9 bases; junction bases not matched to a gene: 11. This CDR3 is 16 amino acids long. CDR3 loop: CASSLQRTGIVSPLHF. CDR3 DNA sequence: TGCGCCAGCAGCCTGCAAAGGACAGGGATCGTTTCACCCCTCCACTTT.